This TCR beta chain was captured by sequencing in a study of long-term antiretroviral therapy in people with HIV. Researchers ran immunoSEQ v3.0 at survey level. The study targeted roughly 35,000-50,000 T-cell genomes per sample in sequencing. TCRdb keeps only in-frame clones here, not all; method: immunoSEQ multiplex PCR. The table lists approximately 15,000 clones, more than 70% of them singletons. Remarks on this clone: The antigen remains unidentified.

Regarding the study as a whole: HIV repertoires spanned tighter CDR3 length ranges than controls did. Following ART, diversity rose but still fell short of transplant donor controls.

Every participant gave one or more pre-ART and two or more post-ART PBMC samples. The V and J ends lost 5 bases and 4 bases respectively, with 12 bases between them. The CDR3 length is 13 residues. Per the germline V gene, CDR1 is MDHEN and CDR2 is SYDVKM. This receptor was identified in a man aged 18-30 years with HIV. The specimen comprised unsorted PBMCs, sampled 0.1 years before starting antiretroviral therapy. The gene calls are TRBV28 and TRBJ2-7, with unresolved D. The DNA for the CDR3 is TGTGCCAGCAGTGTCCCCTGGGCGTACGAGCAGTACTTC. Translated: CASSVPWAYEQYF.